This is a list of T cell receptor beta chains from one sample in a study of PD-1 blockade in classical Hodgkin lymphoma. Sequencing used immunoSEQ multiplex PCR; TCRdb keeps in-frame clones, though not all of them. The sample has around 5,000 clones; around three fifths are singletons. The input for sequencing was peripheral blood mononuclear cells (PBMCs), taken at baseline. Receptor source: a human donor with classical Hodgkin lymphoma. The conserved cysteine and the conserved F or W are not part of the CDR3 here. Part of the rows lack a size; the others show once, few, many or a class for expanded clones.

J gene,clone size,V gene,CDR3 protein
TRBJ1-2,NA,TRBV4-1,ASSQGTGQTNYGYT
TRBJ2-7,few,TRBV30,AWEPGDGTYEQY
TRBJ2-7,NA,TRBV19,ASSIRLSGEEQY
TRBJ1-1,few,TRBV30,AWERNTEAF
TRBJ1-1,NA,TRBV28,ASSLVGQVMNTEAF
TRBJ2-1,NA,TRBV5-1,ASSLTTSSSYNEQF
TRBJ1-1,few,TRBV28,ASSWPGQGNTEAF
TRBJ1-5,NA,TRBV28,ASSHRGNQPQH
TRBJ2-1,NA,TRBV30,AWVLYNEQF
TRBJ2-1,NA,TRBV5-8,ASSSLDGYNEQF
TRBJ2-1,NA,TRBV12-5,ASGLGQGVYNEQF
TRBJ2-3,NA,TRBV5-1,ASSLVLAGTDTQY
TRBJ2-4,few,TRBV6-1,ASSNLGQGGDIQY
TRBJ1-5,NA,TRBV29-1,SVAPASGNQPQH
TRBJ2-7,NA,TRBV5-1,ASSLGQGLSYEQY
TRBJ2-3,NA,TRBV27,ASSLGQADTQY
TRBJ2-1,NA,TRBV5-8,ASSQDFDRGLYNEQF
TRBJ1-5,NA,TRBV19,ASSHDRGGNQPQH
TRBJ2-3,NA,TRBV20-1,SARSVDTQY
TRBJ1-1,NA,TRBV6-1,ASRTGKDTEAF
TRBJ2-3,NA,TRBV6-1,ASSEVGTDTQY
TRBJ2-5,few,TRBV7-9,ASSLGMTGLGGRETQY
TRBJ2-1,NA,TRBV5-1,ASSLGQGIYNEQF
TRBJ1-1,NA,TRBV19,ASSMMGVDTEAF
TRBJ2-1,NA,TRBV7-3,ASSPGTGVSNEQF
TRBJ1-2,NA,TRBV30,AWIWRTGRVNGYT
TRBJ2-7,once,TRBV6-1,ASSMSYEQY
TRBJ2-5,NA,TRBV10-1,ASSEGFLAVFQETQY
TRBJ1-1,few,TRBV18,ASSPAGANDEAF
TRBJ1-1,NA,TRBV10-1,ANTEAF
TRBJ2-3,NA,TRBV9,ASSVGAVRDTQY
TRBJ2-7,NA,TRBV27,ASSTGVTYEQY
TRBJ1-1,NA,TRBV18,ASSQTSQGVAEAF
TRBJ1-5,NA,TRBV30,AWSVGNQPQH
TRBJ2-7,NA,TRBV5-6,ASSLAGGGYEQY